The T cell receptor (beta chain) under discussion was sequenced for a study of blood T cell repertoires in COVID-19. Per the original data handling: Counts of nucleated cells, estimated from reference gene primer amplification, were obtained. TCRdb's table, derived via immunoSEQ multiplex PCR, lists solely in-frame clones and lacks some. V and J calls plus clone size are reproduced from that table; the DNA served to infer D and trimming. The table has about 49,000 clones, over 80% seen once. Trimming at V came to 5 bases and at J to 2 bases, leaving 5 bases not matched to a gene. Germline V gene data show CDR1 as SGHTA and CDR2 as FQGNSA. The CDR3 spans 14 residues.

The sample consisted of peripheral blood. This receptor was obtained from a man in his fifties or sixties with acute or convalescent COVID-19. The rearrangement links TRBV7-2 to TRBJ2-5; 7 positions agree with TRBD1. The CDR3 coding sequence is TGTGCCAGCAGCGATGACAGGGCACAAGAGACCCAGTACTTC. It translates to CASSDDRAQETQYF.